What follows are 2 T cell receptor beta chains derived from one specimen sequenced in a study of blood T cell repertoires in COVID-19. The data were produced by immunoSEQ multiplex PCR, yet TCRdb's version contains in-frame clones alone and is incomplete. Of around 100,000 clones in the sample, just under 80% were seen once. Specimen: peripheral blood. These receptors were collected from a man aged 70 or older with active or convalescent COVID-19.

The genes are TRBV24-1 and TRBJ2-3; D is ambiguous. This CDR3 contains 14 residues. Germline CDR1 reads KGHDR; CDR2 reads SFDVKD. The V gene lost 6 bases and the J gene lost 0 bases, with 9 bases spanning the gap. The CDR3 region is CATSSLSSTDTQYF. CDR3 nucleotides: TGTGCCACCAGTAGCCTATCAAGCACAGATACGCAGTATTTT.

This CDR3 is CASSLELTPTEAFF. Here the CDR3 DNA reads TGTGCCAGCAGCTTAGAGCTCACCCCAACTGAAGCTTTCTTT. V and J are TRBV7-6 and TRBJ1-1; D gene unclear. CDR3 length: 14 amino acids. V was shortened by 1 base and J by 5 bases, with 11 bases between the two germline ends. Germline V gene data show CDR1 as SGHVS and CDR2 as FNYEAQ. Full variable domain (outside the CDR3, taken from reference TRBV7-6 and TRBJ1-1): GAGVSQSPRYKVTKRGQDVALRCDPISGHVSLYWYRQALGQGPEFLTYFNYEAQQDKSGLPNDRFSAERPEGSISTLTIQRTEQRDSAMYRCASSLELTPTEAFFGQGTRLTVV.